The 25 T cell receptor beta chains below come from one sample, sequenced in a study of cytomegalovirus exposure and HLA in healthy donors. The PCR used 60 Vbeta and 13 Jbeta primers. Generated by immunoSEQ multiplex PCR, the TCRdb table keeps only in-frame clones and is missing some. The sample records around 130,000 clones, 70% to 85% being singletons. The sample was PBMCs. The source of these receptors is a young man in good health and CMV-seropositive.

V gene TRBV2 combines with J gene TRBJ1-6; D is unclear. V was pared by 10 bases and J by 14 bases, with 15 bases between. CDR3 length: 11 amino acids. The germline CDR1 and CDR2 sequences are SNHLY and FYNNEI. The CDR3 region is CAIRRGPTLHF. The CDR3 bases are TGTGCCATCAGGCGCGGTCCGACCCTCCACTTT. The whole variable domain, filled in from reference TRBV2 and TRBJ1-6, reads EPEVTQTPSHQVTQMGQEVILRCVPISNHLYFYWYRQILGQKVEFLVSFYNNEISEKSEIFDDQFSVERPDGSNFTLKIRSTKLEDSAMYFCAIRRGPTLHFGNGTRLTVT.

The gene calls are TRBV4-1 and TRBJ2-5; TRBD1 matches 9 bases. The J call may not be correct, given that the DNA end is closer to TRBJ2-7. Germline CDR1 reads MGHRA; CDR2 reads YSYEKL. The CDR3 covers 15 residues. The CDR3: CASSQWTGDSYEQYF. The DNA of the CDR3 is TGCGCCAGCAGCCAATGGACAGGGGATTCCTACGAGCAGTACTTC.

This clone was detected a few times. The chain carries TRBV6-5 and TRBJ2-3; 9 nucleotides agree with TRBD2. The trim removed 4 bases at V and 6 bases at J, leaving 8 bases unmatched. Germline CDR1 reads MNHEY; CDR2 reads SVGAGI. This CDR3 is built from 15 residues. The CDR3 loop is CASSLAGGPGDTQYF. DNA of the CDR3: TGTGCCAGCAGTTTGGCGGGAGGGCCTGGGGATACGCAGTATTTT.

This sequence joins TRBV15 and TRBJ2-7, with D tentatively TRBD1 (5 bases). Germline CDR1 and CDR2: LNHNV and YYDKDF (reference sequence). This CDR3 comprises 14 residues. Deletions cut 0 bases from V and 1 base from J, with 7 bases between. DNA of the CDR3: TGTGCCACCAGCAGAGATAAGGGGTCCTACGAGCAGTACTTC. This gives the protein CATSRDKGSYEQYF.

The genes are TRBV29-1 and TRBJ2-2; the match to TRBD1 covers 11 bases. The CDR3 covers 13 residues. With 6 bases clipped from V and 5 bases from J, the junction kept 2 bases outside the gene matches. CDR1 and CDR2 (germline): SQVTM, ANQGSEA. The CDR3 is CSVGQGETGELFF. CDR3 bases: TGCAGCGTGGGACAGGGGGAAACCGGGGAGCTGTTTTTT.

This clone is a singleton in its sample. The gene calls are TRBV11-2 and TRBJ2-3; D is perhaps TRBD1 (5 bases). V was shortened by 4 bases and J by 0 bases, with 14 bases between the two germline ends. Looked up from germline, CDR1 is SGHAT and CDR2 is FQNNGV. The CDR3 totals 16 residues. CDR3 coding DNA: TGTGCCAGCAGCTCCTCCCGCAGGGTGAGCACAGATACGCAGTATTTT. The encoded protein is CASSSSRRVSTDTQYF.

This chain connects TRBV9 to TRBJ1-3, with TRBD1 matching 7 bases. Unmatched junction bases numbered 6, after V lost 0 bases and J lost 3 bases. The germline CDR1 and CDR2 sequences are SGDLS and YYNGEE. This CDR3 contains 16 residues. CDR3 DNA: TGTGCCAGCAGCGTAGAGGGCAGGGGGTATGGAAACACCATATATTTT. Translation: CASSVEGRGYGNTIYF. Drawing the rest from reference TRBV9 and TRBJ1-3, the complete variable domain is DSGVTQTPKHLITATGQRVTLRCSPRSGDLSVYWYQQSLDQGLQFLIQYYNGEERAKGNILERFSAQQFPDLHSELNLSSLELGDSALYFCASSVEGRGYGNTIYFGEGSWLTVV.

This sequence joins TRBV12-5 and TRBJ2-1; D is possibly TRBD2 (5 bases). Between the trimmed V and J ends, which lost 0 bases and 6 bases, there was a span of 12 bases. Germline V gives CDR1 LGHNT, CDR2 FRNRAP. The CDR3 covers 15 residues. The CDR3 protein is CASGLVLGRTNEQFF. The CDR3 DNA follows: TGTGCTAGTGGTTTGGTACTAGGGAGAACCAATGAGCAGTTCTTC.

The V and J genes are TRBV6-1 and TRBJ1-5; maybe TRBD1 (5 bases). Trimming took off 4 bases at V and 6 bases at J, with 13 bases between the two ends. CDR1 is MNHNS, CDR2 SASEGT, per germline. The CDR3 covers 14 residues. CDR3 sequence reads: CASSAGLPGQPQHF. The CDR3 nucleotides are TGTGCCAGCAGTGCGGGACTACCCGGTCAGCCCCAGCATTTT.

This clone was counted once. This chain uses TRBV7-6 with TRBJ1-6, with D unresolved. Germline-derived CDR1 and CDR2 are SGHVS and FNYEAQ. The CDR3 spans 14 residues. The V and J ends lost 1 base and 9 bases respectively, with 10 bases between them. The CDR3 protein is CASSLVEPGSPLHF. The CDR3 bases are TGTGCCAGCAGCTTAGTCGAGCCGGGTTCACCCCTCCACTTT.

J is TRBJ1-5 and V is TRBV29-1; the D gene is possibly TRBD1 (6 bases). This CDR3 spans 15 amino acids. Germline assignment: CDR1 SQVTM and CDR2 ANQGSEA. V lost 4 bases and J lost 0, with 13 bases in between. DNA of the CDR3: TGCAGCGTTGGAACAGGGCGGTCTAGCAATCAGCCCCAGCATTTT. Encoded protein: CSVGTGRSSNQPQHF.

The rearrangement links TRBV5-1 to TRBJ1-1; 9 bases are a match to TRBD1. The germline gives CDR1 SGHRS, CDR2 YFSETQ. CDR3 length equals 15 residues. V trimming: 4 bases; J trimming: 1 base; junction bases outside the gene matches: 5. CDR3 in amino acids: CASSRLQGANTEAFF. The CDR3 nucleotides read TGCGCCAGCAGCCGTCTACAGGGGGCGAACACTGAAGCTTTCTTT.

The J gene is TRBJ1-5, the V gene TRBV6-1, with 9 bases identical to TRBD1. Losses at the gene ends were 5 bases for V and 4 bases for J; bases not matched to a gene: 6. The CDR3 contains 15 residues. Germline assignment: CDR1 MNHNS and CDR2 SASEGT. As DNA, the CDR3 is TGTGCCAGCAGTCCGGACAGGGGAAGGAATCAGCCCCAGCATTTT. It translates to CASSPDRGRNQPQHF.

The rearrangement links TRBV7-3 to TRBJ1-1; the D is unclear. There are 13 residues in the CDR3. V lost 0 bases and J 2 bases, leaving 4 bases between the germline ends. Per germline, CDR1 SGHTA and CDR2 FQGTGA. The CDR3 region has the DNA TGTGCCAGCAGCTTAACACACAACACTGAAGCTTTCTTT. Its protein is CASSLTHNTEAFF.

CDR3: CASSPRQGSTDTQYF. For the CDR3, the DNA is TGTGCCAGCTCACCACGGCAGGGGAGCACAGATACGCAGTATTTT. The chain combines TRBV18 with TRBJ2-3; tentatively, D is TRBD1 (6 bases). Germline-derived CDR1 and CDR2 are KGHSH and LQKENI. Trimming left V 1 base short and J 0 bases short, with 8 bases between. The CDR3 loop spans 15 amino acids.

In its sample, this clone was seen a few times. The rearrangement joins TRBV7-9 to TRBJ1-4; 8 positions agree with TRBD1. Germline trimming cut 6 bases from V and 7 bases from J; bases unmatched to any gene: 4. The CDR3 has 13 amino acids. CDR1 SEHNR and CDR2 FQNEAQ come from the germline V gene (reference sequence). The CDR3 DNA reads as TGTGCCAGCAGGGGCAGGGGGCGTGAAAAACTGTTTTTT. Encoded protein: CASRGRGREKLFF.

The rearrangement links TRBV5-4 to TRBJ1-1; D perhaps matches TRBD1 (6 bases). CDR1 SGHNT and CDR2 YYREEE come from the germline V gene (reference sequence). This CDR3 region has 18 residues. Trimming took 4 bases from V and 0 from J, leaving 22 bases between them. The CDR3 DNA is TGTGCCAGCAGCACACCCAATGGCAGGGGCGGCTTGAACACTGAAGCTTTCTTT. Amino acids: CASSTPNGRGGLNTEAFF.

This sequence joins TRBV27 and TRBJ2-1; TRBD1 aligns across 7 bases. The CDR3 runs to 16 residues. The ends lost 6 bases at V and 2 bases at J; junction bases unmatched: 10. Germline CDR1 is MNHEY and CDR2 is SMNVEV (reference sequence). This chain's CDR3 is CASRSHRGRTYNEQFF. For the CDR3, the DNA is TGTGCCAGCAGGTCTCACAGGGGACGGACCTACAATGAGCAGTTCTTC.

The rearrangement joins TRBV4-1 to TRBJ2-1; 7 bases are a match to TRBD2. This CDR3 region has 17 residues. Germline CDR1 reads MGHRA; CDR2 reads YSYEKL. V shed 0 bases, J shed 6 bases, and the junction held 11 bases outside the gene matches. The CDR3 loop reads CASSQETVVTSVNEQFF. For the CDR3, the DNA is TGCGCCAGCAGCCAAGAAACGGTTGTTACTAGCGTCAATGAGCAGTTCTTC.

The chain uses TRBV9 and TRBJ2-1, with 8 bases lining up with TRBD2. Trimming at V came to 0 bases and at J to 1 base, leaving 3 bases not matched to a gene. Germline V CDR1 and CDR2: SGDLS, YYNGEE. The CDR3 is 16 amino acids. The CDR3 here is CASSVDGRGSYNEQFF. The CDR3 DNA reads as TGTGCCAGCAGCGTAGACGGGAGGGGTTCCTACAATGAGCAGTTCTTC.

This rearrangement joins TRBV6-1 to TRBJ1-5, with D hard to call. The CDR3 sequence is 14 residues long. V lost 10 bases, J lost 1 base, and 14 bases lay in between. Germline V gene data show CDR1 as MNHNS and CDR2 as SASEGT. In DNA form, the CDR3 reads TGTGCCACTACCTTAAGTACGAGCAATCAGCCCCAGCATTTT. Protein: CATTLSTSNQPQHF.

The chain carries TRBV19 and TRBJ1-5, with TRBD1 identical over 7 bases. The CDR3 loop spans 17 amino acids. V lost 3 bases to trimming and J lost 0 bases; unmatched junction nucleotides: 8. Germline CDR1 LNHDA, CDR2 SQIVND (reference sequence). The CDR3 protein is CASSIGAGGYSNQPQHF. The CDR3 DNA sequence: TGTGCCAGTAGTATTGGGGCAGGGGGGTATAGCAATCAGCCCCAGCATTTT.

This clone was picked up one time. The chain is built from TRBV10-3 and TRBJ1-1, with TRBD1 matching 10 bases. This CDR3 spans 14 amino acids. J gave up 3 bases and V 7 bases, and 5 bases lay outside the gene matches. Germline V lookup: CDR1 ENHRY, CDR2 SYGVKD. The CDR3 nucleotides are TGTGCCATCAACCTGGACAGGGGGGACACTGAAGCTTTCTTT. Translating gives CAINLDRGDTEAFF.

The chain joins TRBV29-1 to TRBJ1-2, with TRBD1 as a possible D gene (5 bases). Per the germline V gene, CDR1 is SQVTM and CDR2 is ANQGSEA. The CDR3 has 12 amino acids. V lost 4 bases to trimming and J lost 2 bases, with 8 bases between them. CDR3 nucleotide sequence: TGCAGCGTTGGCACAGGCAACTATGGCTACACCTTC. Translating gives CSVGTGNYGYTF. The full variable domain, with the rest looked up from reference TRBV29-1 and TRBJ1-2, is SAVISQKPSRDICQRGTSLTIQCQVDSQVTMMFWYRQQPGQSLTLIATANQGSEATYESGFVIDKFPISRPNLTFSTLTVSNMSPEDSSIYLCSVGTGNYGYTFGSGTRLTVV.

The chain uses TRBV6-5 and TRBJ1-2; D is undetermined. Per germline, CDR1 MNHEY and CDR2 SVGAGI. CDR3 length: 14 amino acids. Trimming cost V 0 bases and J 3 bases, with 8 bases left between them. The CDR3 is CASSYSRVYYGYTF. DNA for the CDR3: TGTGCCAGCAGTTACTCACGGGTCTACTATGGCTACACCTTC.